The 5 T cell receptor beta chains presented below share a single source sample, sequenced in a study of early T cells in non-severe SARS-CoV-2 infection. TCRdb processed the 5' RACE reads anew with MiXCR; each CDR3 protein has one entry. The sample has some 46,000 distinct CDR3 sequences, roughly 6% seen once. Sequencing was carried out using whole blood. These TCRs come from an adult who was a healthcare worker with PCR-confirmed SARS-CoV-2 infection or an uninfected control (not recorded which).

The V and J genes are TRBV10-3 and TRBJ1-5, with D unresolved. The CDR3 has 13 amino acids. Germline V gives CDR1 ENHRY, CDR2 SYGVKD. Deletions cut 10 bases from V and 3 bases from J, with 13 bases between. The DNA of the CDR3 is TGTGCCACGACTAACTTCAACAATCAGCCCCAGCATTTT. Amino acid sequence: CATTNFNNQPQHF.

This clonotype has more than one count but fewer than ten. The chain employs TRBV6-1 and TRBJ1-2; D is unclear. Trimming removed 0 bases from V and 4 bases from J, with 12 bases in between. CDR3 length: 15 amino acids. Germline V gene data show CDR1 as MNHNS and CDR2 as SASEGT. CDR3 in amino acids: CASSEAATPLYGYTF. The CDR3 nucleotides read TGTGCCAGCAGTGAAGCGGCGACACCGCTCTATGGCTACACCTTC.

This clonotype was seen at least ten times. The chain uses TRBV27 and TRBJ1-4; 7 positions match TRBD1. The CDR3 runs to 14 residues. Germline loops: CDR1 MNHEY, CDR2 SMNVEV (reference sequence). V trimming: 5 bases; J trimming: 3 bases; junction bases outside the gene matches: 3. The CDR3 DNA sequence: TGTGCCAGCAGTACAGGGGCACCTAATGAAAAACTGTTTTTT. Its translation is CASSTGAPNEKLFF.

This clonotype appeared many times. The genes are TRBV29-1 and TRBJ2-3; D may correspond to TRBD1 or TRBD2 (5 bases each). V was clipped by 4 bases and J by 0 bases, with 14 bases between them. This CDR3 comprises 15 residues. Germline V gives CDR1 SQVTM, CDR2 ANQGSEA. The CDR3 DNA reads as TGCAGCGTTGGTTGGGGGTCCGCTAGCACAGATACGCAGTATTTT. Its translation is CSVGWGSASTDTQYF.

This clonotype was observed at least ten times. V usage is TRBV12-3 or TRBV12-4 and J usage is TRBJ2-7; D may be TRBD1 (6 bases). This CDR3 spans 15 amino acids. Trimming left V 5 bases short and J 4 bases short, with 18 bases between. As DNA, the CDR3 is TGTGCCAGCAGTCCCACTAACAGGGACCTTTACGAGCAGTACTTC. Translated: CASSPTNRDLYEQYF.